What follows describes a single TCR beta chain. Germline CDR1 SGHNT, CDR2 YYREEE (reference sequence). This CDR3 comprises 15 residues. The V and J ends lost 0 bases and 0 bases respectively, with 7 bases between them. The entry originates in a study of blood T cell repertoires in COVID-19. Original handling: Reference gene primer amplification gave estimated nucleated cell counts. Assay: immunoSEQ multiplex PCR; the TCRdb copy retains only in-frame clones and omits some. The DNA was the basis for D and trimming; V, J and clone size are from that table. This table holds 250,000 to 400,000 clones, 89% found once. Cohort 3 recovery required two negative PCRs, clearance, or symptom resolution.

The TCR originated in a man in his fifties or sixties who had recovered from COVID-19. J is TRBJ1-3 and V is TRBV5-4; D not resolved. The material sequenced was PBMCs or T cells enriched from blood (not recorded which). The CDR3 nucleotides are TGTGCCAGCAGCTTGGCCGCGGTCTCTGGAAACACCATATATTTT. The encoded protein is CASSLAAVSGNTIYF.